Following are 11 T cell receptor beta chains from one sample sequenced in a study of beta chain features in type 1 diabetes. Broader study findings: In every one of the four CD4+ subsets, TCRB CDR3s were moderately but significantly shorter in Type 1 diabetes patients.

Their antigens are not known. Of the isolated RNA, all was reverse transcribed, and so the sequenced material was expressed TCRB transcripts. Libraries were prepared by immunoSEQ multiplex PCR; TCRdb keeps only in-frame clonotypes and omits some of them. Of about 640,000 clones detected, over 10% appear once; the ten largest clones hold over 0.1%. Sequencing input: naive CD4+ T cells from blood. Receptors originate from a man under 40 with type 1 diabetes.

The rearrangement links TRBV5-1 to TRBJ2-5; maybe TRBD2 (6 bases). Trimming cost V 0 bases and J 2 bases, with 11 bases left between them. The CDR3 sequence is 15 residues long. CDR1 is SGHRS, CDR2 YFSETQ, per germline. CDR3 residues: CASSLGRAVQETQYF. CDR3 DNA: TGCGCCAGCAGCTTGGGGAGGGCAGTTCAAGAGACCCAGTACTTC.

This clone was seen a handful of times. V and J are TRBV29-1 and TRBJ1-2; D remains unclear. With 1 base removed from V and 0 bases from J, the gap between germline ends came to 9 bases. The germline gives CDR1 SQVTM, CDR2 ANQGSEA. The CDR3 sequence is 14 residues long. Here the CDR3 reads CSVEGAVANYGYTF. The CDR3 DNA reads as TGCAGCGTTGAAGGGGCTGTGGCTAACTATGGCTACACCTTC.

This chain joins TRBV19 and TRBJ2-2; either TRBD1 or TRBD2 may supply D (5 bases each). The CDR3 spans 14 residues. CDR1 LNHDA and CDR2 SQIVND come from the germline V gene (reference sequence). The V end lost 8 bases, the J end lost 3 bases, and 13 bases lay between the germline ends. The CDR3 reads CASSGGQHTGELFF. Here the CDR3 DNA reads TGTGCCAGTTCAGGAGGACAACACACCGGGGAGCTGTTTTTT.

The gene calls are TRBV9 and TRBJ2-3, with 10 bases identical to TRBD2. This CDR3 contains 14 residues. Per the germline V gene, CDR1 is SGDLS and CDR2 is YYNGEE. Losses at the gene ends were 4 bases for V and 4 bases for J; bases not matched to a gene: 3. The CDR3 loop reads CASSLGLAADTQYF. The CDR3 DNA reads as TGTGCCAGCAGCCTCGGACTAGCGGCAGATACGCAGTATTTT.

The J gene is TRBJ2-2, the V gene TRBV4-3; D uncertain. The CDR3 extends over 17 amino acids. CDR1 is LGHNA, CDR2 YSLEER, per germline. Trimming removed 0 bases at V and 0 bases at J, with 11 bases between. CDR3 coding DNA: TGCGCCAGCAGCCAAGAATCGACGGGCACGAACACCGGGGAGCTGTTTTTT. Encoded protein: CASSQESTGTNTGELFF.

The CDR3 loop reads CASSITSSNTGELFF. The DNA of the CDR3 is TGTGCCAGCAGCATCACTAGTTCGAACACCGGGGAGCTGTTTTTT. The chain carries TRBV7-3 and TRBJ2-2; D possibly corresponds to TRBD2 (5 bases). With 5 bases removed from V and 0 bases from J, the gap between germline ends came to 10 bases. From germline, CDR1 is SGHTA and CDR2 FQGTGA. This CDR3 has 15 amino acids.

This chain links TRBV6-5 with TRBJ2-5; tentatively, D is TRBD1 or TRBD2 (5 bases each). CDR3 length equals 15 residues. Germline CDR1 MNHEY, CDR2 SVGAGI. The V end lost 5 bases, the J end lost 1 base, and 14 bases lay between the germline ends. The DNA of the CDR3 is TGTGCCAGCAGTCCCTCGTCTGGGGGCCAAGAGACCCAGTACTTC. It specifies CASSPSSGGQETQYF.

The rearrangement joins TRBV7-2 to TRBJ2-7; D is possibly TRBD1 or TRBD2 (5 bases each). This CDR3 is 14 amino acids long. Trimming left V 5 bases short and J 6 bases short, with 17 bases between. Germline CDR1 reads SGHTA; CDR2 reads FQGNSA. The CDR3 is CASSLSGRVGEQYF. The CDR3 bases are TGTGCCAGCAGCCTATCGGGGCGGGTAGGCGAGCAGTACTTC.

This clone turned up a few times. This chain links TRBV29-1 with TRBJ2-3; D is possibly TRBD1 (6 bases). V shed 7 bases and J shed 1 base, with 18 bases lying between them. CDR3 length: 15 amino acids. CDR1 and CDR2 from the germline V gene are SQVTM and ANQGSEA. The CDR3 DNA is TGCAGCGCCTCAGGGGTTAGAGCCCGCACAGATACGCAGTATTTT. Its protein product is CSASGVRARTDTQYF.

This clone has only a few counts. The chain links TRBV19 to TRBJ2-1, with TRBD1 matching over 9 bases. CDR1 LNHDA and CDR2 SQIVND come from the germline V gene (reference sequence). This CDR3 contains 15 residues. J lost 8 bases, V lost 9 bases, and 14 bases had no gene match. In DNA form, the CDR3 reads TGTGCCAGCAAACCAGGGACAGGGATGGGGCATGAGCAGTTCTTC. Amino acid sequence: CASKPGTGMGHEQFF.

V usage is TRBV29-1 and J usage is TRBJ1-1; 7 bases agree with TRBD1. Germline-derived CDR1 and CDR2 are SQVTM and ANQGSEA. V lost 7 bases to trimming and J lost 0 bases; unmatched junction nucleotides: 5. The CDR3 loop spans 13 amino acids. CDR3 sequence reads: CSGLTGVNTEAFF. The CDR3 bases are TGCAGCGGCCTAACAGGGGTGAACACTGAAGCTTTCTTT.